This T cell receptor (beta chain) was recorded in a study of blood T cell repertoires in COVID-19 (dated by TCRdb to 2019 to 2021). With respect to the entire study: The collaborator samples originated in the United States, Italy and Spain and spanned the acute and convalescent phases of COVID-19. The repertoires were released in a freely available public database meant as a resource for research on the immune response to SARS-CoV-2. Deeply sampled blood TCRbeta repertoires from subjects exposed to, actively infected with, or recovered from COVID-19 were included in the dataset. HLA class I and class II types, where available, came from metadata supplied by the sample provider rather than from assay-based typing. Samples were obtained from the ongoing ImmuneRACE study (first 160 participants) and from approximately 1,200 subjects provided by 6 global collaborators. A de-identified subject ID, COVID-19 status, age in years and sex were almost always included in the sample metadata. The prospective study material was composed of cDNA or gDNA derived from T cells, B-cell-depleted T cells, or PBMCs.

In Seattle, one collaborating source enrolled patients while the infection was active and tracked those patients longitudinally over the course of disease. Each collaborating institution followed its own protocols to collect whole blood in K2EDTA tubes. For TCRbeta analysis, collaborators shipped samples as frozen whole blood, isolated PBMCs, or DNA extracted from either of those sample types. As regards this clone: What this receptor recognizes is not known. There are no base qualities to consult, and no much larger clone falls within one base.

Study-wide findings and limitations: The quantity of clinical and demographic metadata differed by source and by participant and was supplied without curation.

The germline ends are 17 bases apart after V is trimmed by 0 bases and J by 4 bases. CDR1 SGHTS and CDR2 YDEGEE were looked up in the germline V gene. Taken from cysteine to phenylalanine, the CDR3 has 17 residues. The CDR3 DNA has 51 bases and is translated from base 1. TCRbeta CDR3 regions were amplified from genomic DNA using the immunoSEQ Assay, a bias-controlled multiplex PCR. The study's own analysis went as follows. Nucleated cell counts per sample were estimated from amplification of reference gene primers within the assay. To quantify the absolute abundance of each unique TCRbeta CDR3 rearrangement, sequence reads were collapsed and filtered. For each sample, productive Simpson clonality was calculated as the square root of Simpson's diversity index over productive rearrangements. TCRdb retrieved this table from immuneACCESS and kept in-frame rearrangements only. Not all clones are present; in checked studies, unresolved V genes account for under half, and no reason is known for the remainder. D and trimming come from the DNA, and the V and J calls and clone size come from that table. Recorded for this sample are a few hundred thousand clones; almost 90% of them occurred a single time. Of the sample, roughly 2% falls within the top ten clones.

Sequenced sample: peripheral blood. The chain was built from TRBV5-8 and TRBJ2-1, with TRBD1 perhaps the D gene, on 5 matching bases. This TCR came from an older woman with COVID-19, enrolled during active disease. The DNA sequence follows: TGTGCCAGCAGCTTGGGGGTCCAGGGCATAGGGTACAATGAGCAGTTCTTC. Translation gives CASSLGVQGIGYNEQFF.